Below are 29 T cell receptor beta chains sequenced from a single sample in a study of T-cell reconstitution after alpha-beta-depleted transplantation in children. Unique molecular identifiers were built into the TCRbeta library. TCRdb processed the PCR reads anew with MiXCR; each CDR3 protein has one entry. This sample has hundreds of thousands of distinct CDR3 sequences, with around 10% found just once. The source material was PBMCs, sampled before TCRalphabeta/CD19-depleted stem cell transplant. Receptor source: a boy under three years old with acute myeloid leukemia, due to receive a stem cell transplant.

This chain joins TRBV4-3 and TRBJ2-7; D is ambiguous. The CDR3 covers 13 residues. Germline values: CDR1 LGHNA, CDR2 YSLEER. V shed 2 bases and J shed 7 bases, with 12 bases lying between them. This CDR3 is CASSQFPAREQYF. CDR3 in DNA: TGCGCCAGCAGCCAATTCCCTGCCCGGGAGCAGTACTTC.

There are many counts of this clonotype. V is TRBV7-3 and J is TRBJ2-7, with TRBD2 identical over 8 bases. V lost 0 bases to trimming and J lost 2 bases; unmatched junction nucleotides: 6. The germline V gene has CDR1 SGHTA and CDR2 FQGTGA. The CDR3 is made up of 16 amino acids. The chain's CDR3 is CASSLTVSGEPYEQYF. CDR3 nucleotide sequence: TGTGCCAGCAGCTTAACTGTTAGCGGGGAGCCCTACGAGCAGTACTTC.

The V call is TRBV5-1, the J call TRBJ2-5, with a weak D call TRBD1 (6 bases). The CDR3 totals 14 residues. The ends were cut back, 3 bases at V and 1 base at J, with 10 bases in the middle. Germline CDR1 and CDR2: SGHRS and YFSETQ. CDR3: CASSYGQIQETQYF. As DNA, the CDR3 is TGCGCCAGCAGCTATGGACAGATCCAAGAGACCCAGTACTTC.

In this sample, this clonotype turned up many times. The J gene is TRBJ2-3, the V gene TRBV5-1; the D gene is possibly TRBD2 (7 bases). This CDR3 has 16 residues. CDR1 and CDR2 (germline): SGHRS, YFSETQ. Trimming stripped 3 bases from V and 2 bases from J, with 16 bases between. The CDR3 DNA reads as TGCGCCAGCAGCTCCAAAATGGGGGGGGCCACAGATACGCAGTATTTT. Protein sequence: CASSSKMGGATDTQYF.

This clonotype has ten or more counts. The chain has TRBV28 and TRBJ1-4; weak D call: TRBD1 (5 bases). This CDR3 contains 15 residues. V lost 6 bases and J lost 4, with 15 bases in between. CDR1 and CDR2 from the germline V gene are MDHEN and SYDVKM. For the CDR3, the DNA is TGTGCCAGCAGAACAAGCGGGGGGATTAATGAAAAACTGTTTTTT. Its protein product is CASRTSGGINEKLFF. The complete variable domain, with remaining parts taken from reference TRBV28 and TRBJ1-4, reads DVKVTQSSRYLVKRTGEKVFLECVQDMDHENMFWYRQDPGLGLRLIYFSYDVKMKEKGDIPEGYSVSREKKERFSLILESASTNQTSMYLCASRTSGGINEKLFFGSGTQLSVL.

This clonotype showed up many times. The chain has TRBV28 and TRBJ2-7; tentatively, D is TRBD1 (6 bases). This CDR3 has 16 amino acids. Germline V lookup: CDR1 MDHEN, CDR2 SYDVKM. V was pared by 0 bases and J by 2 bases, with 14 bases between. The CDR3 sequence: CASSLWQGMLTYEQYF. In DNA form, the CDR3 reads TGTGCCAGCAGTTTATGGCAGGGGATGTTAACCTACGAGCAGTACTTC.

This clonotype was seen a handful of times. The genes are TRBV7-9 and TRBJ2-2; perhaps TRBD1 as D (5 bases). V was clipped by 1 base and J by 0 bases, with 9 bases between them. Germline V gene sequence: CDR1 SEHNR, CDR2 FQNEAQ (reference sequence). The CDR3 has 16 residues. CDR3 residues: CASSLGWGSNTGELFF. CDR3 in DNA: TGTGCCAGCAGCTTAGGATGGGGCTCGAACACCGGGGAGCTGTTTTTT.

In its sample, this clonotype was seen many times. The chain employs TRBV18 and TRBJ1-6; no clear D. The ends were cut back, 3 bases at V and 6 bases at J, with 6 bases in the middle. Germline CDR1 and CDR2: KGHSH and LQKENI. This CDR3 region has 13 residues. The CDR3 nucleotides are TGTGCCAGCTCACCGACCGCTAATTCACCCCTCCACTTT. It codes for CASSPTANSPLHF.

This clonotype was detected only a few times. The chain couples TRBV29-1 to TRBJ1-6; no clear D. Germline V gives CDR1 SQVTM, CDR2 ANQGSEA. The germline V and J ends were trimmed by 0 bases and 0 bases, with 12 bases remaining between them. There are 17 residues in the CDR3. Here the CDR3 reads CSVEEGKPYSYNSPLHF. The DNA for the CDR3 is TGCAGCGTTGAAGAAGGGAAACCCTACTCCTATAATTCACCCCTCCACTTT. The full variable domain, completed using reference TRBV29-1 and TRBJ1-6, is SAVISQKPSRDICQRGTSLTIQCQVDSQVTMMFWYRQQPGQSLTLIATANQGSEATYESGFVIDKFPISRPNLTFSTLTVSNMSPEDSSIYLCSVEEGKPYSYNSPLHFGNGTRLTVT.

This clonotype appeared many times. The rearrangement uses TRBV15 and TRBJ2-2, with 7 bases identical to TRBD1. CDR3 size: 15 residues. The germline gives CDR1 LNHNV, CDR2 YYDKDF (reference sequence). The ends lost 1 base at V and 6 bases at J; junction bases unmatched: 5. The DNA of the CDR3 is TGTGCCACCAGCAGAGGCCAGGGGGAACCCGGGGAGCTGTTTTTT. It is translated as CATSRGQGEPGELFF.

V gene TRBV5-1 combines with J gene TRBJ2-1; D is uncertain. Per germline, CDR1 SGHRS and CDR2 YFSETQ. The CDR3 is made up of 12 amino acids. V lost 1 base to trimming and J lost 8 bases, with 7 bases between them. Written as DNA, the CDR3 is TGCGCCAGCAGCTTGTACCCCTATGAGCAGTTCTTC. Translating it yields CASSLYPYEQFF.

Comment on this clonotype: This may come from a read error, since a much larger clone is one base off. The V call is TRBV5-3, the J call TRBJ2-7; D is undetermined. TRBV5-3 is noted as an ORF with a role that remains uncertain. V was pared by 8 bases and J by 9 bases, with 21 bases between. This CDR3 has 13 amino acids. In DNA, the CDR3 is TGTGCCAGGAACCCCCCAGTGGGAATTGTGCAGTACTTC. It is translated as CARNPPVGIVQYF.

This sequence joins TRBV1 and TRBJ1-6; the D call in the table, TRBD1, was not verified against the DNA. TRBV1 is recorded as a pseudogene. The CDR3 runs to 16 residues. Here the CDR3 reads CTSSQEPQRGNSPLHF. The DNA for the CDR3 is TGCACCAGCAGCCAAGAACCACAAAGGGGTAATTCACCCCTCCACTTT.

With regard to this clonotype: Given a much more abundant clone one base away, this may be a read error. The rearrangement uses TRBV20-1 and TRBJ2-7; tentative D call: TRBD2 (6 bases). The CDR3 sequence is 15 residues long. Germline V lookup: CDR1 DFQATT, CDR2 SNEGSKA (reference sequence). The CDR3 reads CCATPLDGGSYEQYF. In DNA form, the CDR3 reads TGCTGTGCTACACCACTAGACGGGGGTTCCTACGAGCAGTACTTC.

The gene calls are TRBV12-3 or TRBV12-4 and TRBJ2-5; the match to TRBD2 covers 10 bases. The CDR3 length is 14 residues. V lost 6 bases, J lost 2 bases, and 3 bases stayed unmatched. The CDR3 DNA reads as TGTGCCAGCAGGACTAGCGGGCGGCAAGAGACCCAGTACTTC. It encodes CASRTSGRQETQYF.

This clonotype was recorded many times. This chain connects TRBV7-9 to TRBJ1-1, with a weak D call TRBD1 (5 bases). The CDR3 runs to 14 residues. Germline assignment: CDR1 SEHNR and CDR2 FQNEAQ (reference sequence). Trimming stripped 4 bases from V and 3 bases from J, with 12 bases between. Written as DNA, the CDR3 is TGTGCCAGCAGCTCAGGGTTGGGTTACACTGAAGCTTTCTTT. Translated: CASSSGLGYTEAFF.

This clonotype was recorded many times. The V gene is TRBV6-1, the J gene TRBJ2-5, with D possibly matching TRBD1 (6 bases). V was shortened by 0 bases and J by 5 bases, with 16 bases between the two germline ends. CDR1 and CDR2 from the germline V gene are MNHNS and SASEGT. This CDR3 comprises 16 residues. DNA of the CDR3: TGTGCCAGCAGTGAAGCCTGGGACATTTCGAGGGAGACCCAGTACTTC. Translating it yields CASSEAWDISRETQYF.

There are many counts of this clonotype. The rearrangement joins TRBV4-3 to TRBJ2-2; TRBD2 matches 11 bases. The germline CDR1 and CDR2 sequences are LGHNA and YSLEER. The CDR3 is 16 residues long. Trimming cost V 0 bases and J 7 bases; bases outside gene matches: 4. The CDR3 loop reads CASSQDLGLADGELFF. The CDR3 DNA reads TGCGCCAGCAGCCAAGATTTGGGACTAGCGGACGGGGAGCTGTTTTTT.

V gene TRBV7-3 combines with J gene TRBJ2-7; D possibly uses TRBD1 or TRBD2 (5 bases each). The CDR3 extends over 13 amino acids. Germline CDR1 is SGHTA and CDR2 is FQGTGA. V was clipped by 5 bases and J by 5 bases, with 13 bases between them. The CDR3 sequence: CASSPSGTHEQYF. CDR3 DNA: TGTGCCAGCAGCCCCTCCGGGACGCACGAGCAGTACTTC. The variable domain in full, with the rest retrieved from reference TRBV7-3 and TRBJ2-7, is GAGVSQTPSNKVTEKGKYVELRCDPISGHTALYWYRQSLGQGPEFLIYFQGTGAADDSGLPNDRFFAVRPEGSVSTLKIQRTERGDSAVYLCASSPSGTHEQYFGPGTRLTVT.

This clonotype was seen at least ten times. The V call is TRBV9, the J call TRBJ2-1; no clear D. CDR3 length equals 15 residues. V shed 0 bases and J shed 4 bases, with 11 bases lying between them. The germline V gene has CDR1 SGDLS and CDR2 YYNGEE. Written as DNA, the CDR3 is TGTGCCAGCAGCGTAGCAAGCGCCAGATACAATGAGCAGTTCTTC. This encodes CASSVASARYNEQFF. The whole variable domain, filled in from reference TRBV9 and TRBJ2-1, reads DSGVTQTPKHLITATGQRVTLRCSPRSGDLSVYWYQQSLDQGLQFLIQYYNGEERAKGNILERFSAQQFPDLHSELNLSSLELGDSALYFCASSVASARYNEQFFGPGTRLTVL.

The chain carries TRBV20-1 and TRBJ2-7; D possibly corresponds to TRBD2 (7 bases). The CDR3 has 15 amino acids. Germline CDR1 reads DFQATT; CDR2 reads SNEGSKA (reference sequence). V lost 2 bases and J lost 2, with 16 bases in between. The CDR3 loop is CSARTPLGGAYEQYF. The CDR3 DNA is TGCAGTGCTAGAACCCCCCTAGGGGGGGCCTACGAGCAGTACTTC.

In its sample, this clonotype was seen many times. The rearrangement uses TRBV6-5 and TRBJ2-1; D is ambiguous. The V and J ends lost 2 bases and 4 bases respectively, with 6 bases between them. This CDR3 region has 13 residues. The V gene's germline CDR1 is MNHEY and CDR2 SVGAGI. CDR3 DNA sequence: TGTGCCAGCAGTTACGGGCGGTACAATGAGCAGTTCTTC. Encoded protein: CASSYGRYNEQFF.

The rearrangement joins TRBV7-8 to TRBJ2-4, with TRBD2 matching 8 bases. Trimming cost V 3 bases and J 8 bases; bases outside gene matches: 24. Per the germline V gene, CDR1 is SGHVS and CDR2 is FQNEAQ. The CDR3 runs 20 residues. The CDR3 spells CASSFPRHEALTSVWYIQYF. The CDR3 region has the DNA TGTGCCAGCAGCTTCCCCCGACACGAAGCCTTGACTAGCGTTTGGTACATTCAGTACTTC.

At least ten counts were recorded for this clonotype. Here the CDR3 reads CASSLSHQPQHF. The DNA of the CDR3 is TGTGCCAGCAGTTTAAGCCATCAGCCCCAGCATTTT. The chain recombines TRBV12-3 or TRBV12-4 with TRBJ1-5, with D unresolved. This CDR3 comprises 12 residues. Between the trimmed V and J ends, which lost 2 bases and 5 bases, there was a span of 4 bases.

The table lists this clonotype with many counts. This rearrangement joins TRBV28 to TRBJ1-1, with 8 nucleotides matching TRBD1. Germline CDR1 MDHEN, CDR2 SYDVKM. The CDR3 spans 14 residues. Trimming cost V 4 bases and J 7 bases; bases outside gene matches: 8. For the CDR3, the DNA is TGTGCCAGCAGTTACGGGACAGGCGAACGTGAAGCTTTCTTT. The encoded protein is CASSYGTGEREAFF. Full variable domain (remainder filled in from reference TRBV28 and TRBJ1-1): DVKVTQSSRYLVKRTGEKVFLECVQDMDHENMFWYRQDPGLGLRLIYFSYDVKMKEKGDIPEGYSVSREKKERFSLILESASTNQTSMYLCASSYGTGEREAFFGQGTRLTVV.

This clonotype has a count of ten or more. V usage is TRBV6-1 and J usage is TRBJ1-6, with D unresolved. From germline, CDR1 is MNHNS and CDR2 SASEGT. This CDR3 has 14 amino acids. V dropped 7 bases and J dropped 2 bases, with 9 bases sitting between them. CDR3 loop: CASTFRPYNSPLHF. The CDR3 nucleotides are TGTGCCAGCACCTTCCGGCCCTATAATTCACCCCTCCACTTT.

The sample holds a few counts of this clonotype. A clone one base away is much larger, so this may be a read error. The CDR3 sequence is CASSLAPLIPYNDQFF. Here the CDR3 DNA reads TGTGCCAGCAGTTTAGCTCCCCTAATCCCCTACAATGACCAGTTCTTC. This sequence joins TRBV28 and TRBJ2-1; D unresolved. The CDR3 extends over 16 amino acids. In germline, CDR1 is MDHEN, CDR2 SYDVKM.

This clonotype has ten or more counts. The V call is TRBV7-9, the J call TRBJ2-5; tentative D call: TRBD1 (5 bases). The V gene's germline CDR1 is SEHNR and CDR2 FQNEAQ (reference sequence). Trimming took 1 base from V and 4 from J, leaving 16 bases between them. The CDR3 spans 16 residues. CDR3 bases: TGTGCCAGCAGCTTAGGATGGCAGGGCCCGGGAGAGACCCAGTACTTC. The encoded protein is CASSLGWQGPGETQYF.

J is TRBJ2-3 and V is TRBV4-1; 13 positions agree with TRBD2. The germline V gene has CDR1 MGHRA and CDR2 YSYEKL. CDR3 length: 18 residues. The V segment lost 0 bases and the J segment 5 bases; nucleotides outside the gene matches: 8. The CDR3 coding sequence is TGCGCCAGCAGCCAAGAAAGCGGACTAGCGGGAGTGGGAGATACGCAGTATTTT. It translates to CASSQESGLAGVGDTQYF.